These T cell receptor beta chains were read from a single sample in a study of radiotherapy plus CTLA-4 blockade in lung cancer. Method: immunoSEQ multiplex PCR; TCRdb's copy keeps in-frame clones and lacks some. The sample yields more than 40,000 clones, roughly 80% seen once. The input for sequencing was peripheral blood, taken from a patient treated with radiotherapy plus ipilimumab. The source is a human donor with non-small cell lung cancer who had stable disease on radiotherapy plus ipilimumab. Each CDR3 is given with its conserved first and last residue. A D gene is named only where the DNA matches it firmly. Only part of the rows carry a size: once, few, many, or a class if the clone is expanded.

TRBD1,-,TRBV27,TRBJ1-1,CASSTPGQGASRTEAFF,TGTGCCAGCAGTACACCGGGACAGGGGGCAAGTCGTACTGAAGCTTTCTTT
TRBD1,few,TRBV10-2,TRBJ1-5,CASSDQDRGRRQPQHF,TGCGCCAGCAGTGACCAGGACAGGGGGCGCCGTCAGCCCCAGCATTTT
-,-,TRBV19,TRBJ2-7,CASRVTERINEQYF,TGTGCCAGTAGAGTGACAGAGAGGATCAACGAGCAGTACTTC
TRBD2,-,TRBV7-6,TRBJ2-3,CASSLSPSGTTSTDTQYF,TGTGCCAGCAGCTTATCGCCTAGCGGGACTACTAGCACAGATACGCAGTATTTT
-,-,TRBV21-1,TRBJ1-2,CASSNRQGVGGYTF,TGCGCCAGCAGCAACCGACAGGGGGTGGGTGGCTACACCTTC
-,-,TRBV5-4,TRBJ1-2,CASSLVGGVGGFGGYTF,TGTGCCAGCAGCTTGGTTGGGGGGGTTGGAGGTTTCGGTGGCTACACCTTC
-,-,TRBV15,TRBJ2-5,CATSPPGQETQYF,TGTGCCACCAGCCCTCCGGGCCAAGAGACCCAGTACTTC
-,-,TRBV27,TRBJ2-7,CASSRQGTYEQYF,TGTGCCAGCAGTCGACAAGGAACCTACGAGCAGTACTTC
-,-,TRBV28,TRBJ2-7,CASSVLTGTYEQYF,TGTGCCAGCAGTGTCCTAACAGGGACCTACGAGCAGTACTTC
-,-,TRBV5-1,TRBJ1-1,CASSLAGQNTEAFF,TGCGCCAGCAGCTTGGCCGGTCAGAACACTGAAGCTTTCTTT
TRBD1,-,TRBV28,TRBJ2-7,CASSSSTGEYF,TGTGCCAGCAGCTCATCAACAGGGGAGTACTTC
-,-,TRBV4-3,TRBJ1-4,CASSQDSGKTNEKLFF,TGCGCCAGCAGCCAAGATTCGGGGAAGACTAATGAAAAACTGTTTTTT
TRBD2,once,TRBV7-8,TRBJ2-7,CASSPGLAGGYEQYF,TGTGCCAGCAGCCCGGGACTAGCGGGAGGCTACGAGCAGTACTTC
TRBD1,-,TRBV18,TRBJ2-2,CASSPRTGYWSNTGELFF,TGTGCCAGCTCGCCTCGGACAGGGTATTGGTCCAACACCGGGGAGCTGTTTTTT
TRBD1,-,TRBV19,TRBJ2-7,CASSPPGQGFAEQYF,TGTGCCAGTAGTCCCCCCGGACAGGGGTTCGCCGAGCAGTACTTC
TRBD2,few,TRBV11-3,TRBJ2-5,CASSPSGAGEQETQYF,TGTGCCAGCAGCCCCAGCGGGGCGGGAGAGCAAGAGACCCAGTACTTC
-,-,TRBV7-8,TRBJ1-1,CASSLAGEEAFF,TGTGCCAGCAGCTTGGCAGGGGAGGAAGCTTTCTTT
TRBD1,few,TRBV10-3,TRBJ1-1,CAISEGYGTVHRYTEAFF,TGTGCCATCAGTGAGGGATACGGGACAGTTCATCGGTACACTGAAGCTTTCTTT
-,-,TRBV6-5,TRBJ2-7,CASSFRGARGTYEQYF,TGTGCCAGCAGTTTTAGGGGGGCCAGGGGGACCTACGAGCAGTACTTC
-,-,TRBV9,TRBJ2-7,CASSVAGGTDTYEQYF,TGTGCCAGCAGCGTAGCTGGGGGGACAGACACCTACGAGCAGTACTTC
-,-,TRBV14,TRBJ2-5,CASSQEEWETQYF,TGTGCCAGCAGCCAAGAGGAGTGGGAGACCCAGTACTTC
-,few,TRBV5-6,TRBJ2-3,CASSGGAGKDTQYF,TGTGCCAGCAGCGGCGGAGCAGGGAAAGATACGCAGTATTTT
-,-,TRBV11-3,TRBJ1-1,CASSQGGNTEAFF,TGTGCCAGCAGTCAGGGAGGGAACACTGAAGCTTTCTTT
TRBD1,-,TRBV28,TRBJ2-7,CASSIGDRGYEQYF,TGTGCCAGCAGTATCGGGGACAGGGGGTACGAGCAGTACTTC
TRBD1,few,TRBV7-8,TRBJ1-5,CASSSVDRPSNQPQHF,TGTGCCAGCAGCTCAGTGGACAGGCCCAGCAATCAGCCCCAGCATTTT
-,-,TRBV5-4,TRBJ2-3,CASSLAEAGFTDTQYF,TGTGCCAGCAGCTTGGCCGAGGCGGGGTTCACAGATACGCAGTATTTT
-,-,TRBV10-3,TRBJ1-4,CAISESGGAGIEKLFF,TGTGCCATCAGTGAGTCAGGGGGGGCTGGAATTGAAAAACTGTTTTTT
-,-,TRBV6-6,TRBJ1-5,CASSSRTVLNQPQHF,TGTGCCAGCAGTTCTCGGACAGTACTCAATCAGCCCCAGCATTTT
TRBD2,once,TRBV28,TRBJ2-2,CASKRREGNTGELFF,TGTGCCAGCAAAAGGCGGGAGGGTAACACCGGGGAGCTGTTTTTT
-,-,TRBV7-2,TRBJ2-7,CASSLAGGPARYF,TGTGCCAGCAGCTTAGCGGGGGGGCCAGCCAGGTACTTC
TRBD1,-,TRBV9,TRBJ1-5,CASSVGDREEQPQHF,TGTGCCAGCAGCGTAGGCGACAGGGAAGAACAGCCCCAGCATTTT
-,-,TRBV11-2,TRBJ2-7,CASSDRLTYEQYF,TGTGCCAGCAGCGACAGGTTAACCTACGAGCAGTACTTC
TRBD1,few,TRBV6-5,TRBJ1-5,CASSFPRGQGDTQHF,TGTGCCAGCAGTTTCCCCCGGGGACAGGGGGACACCCAGCATTTT
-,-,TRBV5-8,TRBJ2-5,CASSLVGVTGDETQYF,TGTGCCAGCAGCTTAGTCGGAGTTACGGGTGATGAGACCCAGTACTTC
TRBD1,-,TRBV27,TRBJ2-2,CASSLVAAGGAGELFF,TGTGCCAGCAGTTTAGTGGCGGCAGGGGGCGCCGGGGAGCTGTTTTTT
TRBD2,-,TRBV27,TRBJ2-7,CASSSGEGRSYEQYF,TGTGCCAGCAGCTCCGGGGAGGGTAGGTCCTACGAGCAGTACTTC
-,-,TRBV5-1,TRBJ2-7,CASSLQGSIGEVYEQYF,TGCGCCAGCAGCTTACAGGGAAGTATAGGTGAGGTGTACGAGCAGTACTTC
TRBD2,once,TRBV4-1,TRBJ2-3,CASSQITSGDTQYF,TGCGCCAGCAGCCAGATAACTAGCGGGGATACGCAGTATTTT
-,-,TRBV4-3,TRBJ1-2,CASSQEVVANSGYTF,TGCGCCAGCAGCCAAGAGGTGGTGGCCAACAGCGGCTACACCTTC
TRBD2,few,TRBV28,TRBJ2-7,CASSSAHMTGLAGVPLKEQYF,TGTGCCAGCAGTTCAGCCCACATGACGGGACTAGCGGGAGTTCCCCTTAAGGAGCAGTACTTC
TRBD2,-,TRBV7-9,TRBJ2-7,CASSFPPGREARSYEQYF,TGTGCCAGCAGCTTTCCCCCCGGGCGGGAGGCTCGGTCCTACGAGCAGTACTTC
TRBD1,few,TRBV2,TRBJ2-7,CASSADRGYEQYF,TGTGCCAGCAGTGCGGACAGGGGGTACGAGCAGTACTTC
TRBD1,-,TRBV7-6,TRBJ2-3,CASSSRDRVPIRQYF,TGTGCCAGCAGCTCCCGGGACAGGGTCCCTATAAGGCAGTATTTT
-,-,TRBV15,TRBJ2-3,CATSRELATTSTDTQYF,TGTGCCACCAGCAGAGAACTAGCCACCACTAGCACAGATACGCAGTATTTT
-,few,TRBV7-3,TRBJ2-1,CASSLNYNNEQFF,TGTGCCAGCAGCTTGAACTACAACAATGAGCAGTTCTTC
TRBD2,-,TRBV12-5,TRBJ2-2,CASGLKQGGSSTGELFF,TGTGCTAGTGGTTTAAAGCAGGGAGGGTCGAGCACCGGGGAGCTGTTTTTT
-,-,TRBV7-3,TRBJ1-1,CASSLPRQSYTEAFF,TGTGCCAGCAGCCTCCCCCGACAGTCCTACACTGAAGCTTTCTTT
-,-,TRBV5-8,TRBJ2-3,CASGLPERGTQYF,TGTGCCAGCGGCCTCCCGGAGAGAGGTACGCAGTATTTT
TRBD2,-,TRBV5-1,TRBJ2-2,CASSRSGRDTGELFF,TGCGCCAGCAGCAGGAGCGGGAGGGACACCGGGGAGCTGTTTTTT
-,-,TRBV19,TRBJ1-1,CASSSYAGREVSTEAFF,TGTGCCAGTAGTTCCTATGCGGGGAGAGAGGTGAGCACTGAAGCTTTCTTT
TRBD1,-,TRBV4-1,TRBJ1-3,CASSQERGQVGNTIYF,TGCGCCAGCAGCCAAGAGAGGGGGCAGGTGGGAAACACCATATATTTT
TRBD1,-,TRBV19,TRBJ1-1,CASSNVDRAIGEAFF,TGTGCCAGTAGTAACGTCGACAGGGCGATAGGCGAAGCTTTCTTT
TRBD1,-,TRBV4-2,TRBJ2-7,CASKPTGGAYEQYF,TGTGCCAGCAAACCGACAGGGGGGGCCTACGAGCAGTACTTC
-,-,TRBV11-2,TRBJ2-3,CASSLSGRGTDTQYF,TGTGCCAGCAGCTTATCCGGGAGAGGCACAGATACGCAGTATTTT